This TCR beta chain derives from a study of blood T cell repertoires in COVID-19 (dated by TCRdb to about 2020). For context, the study as a whole: Samples covering the acute and convalescent phases of COVID-19 were provided by collaborators in the United States, Italy and Spain. Sample metadata almost always included a de-identified subject ID, COVID-19 status, age in years and sex. The repertoires were released in a freely available public database intended as a resource for research on the immune response to SARS-CoV-2. The prospective study material was composed of cDNA or gDNA derived from T cells, B-cell-depleted T cells, or PBMCs. The samples were drawn from two sources: the first 160 participants of the ongoing ImmuneRACE study, and approximately 1,300 subjects contributed by 6 global collaborators. Where available, HLA class I and class II types were taken from metadata supplied by the sample provider and were not determined by assay-based typing. The dataset comprised deeply sampled blood TCRbeta repertoires from subjects exposed to, actively infected with, or recovered from COVID-19.

From its cysteine to its phenylalanine, the CDR3 spans 15 amino acids. CDR3 DNA is the only sequence kept; it has 45 bases, read in frame from the first base. The V end gives up 5 bases and the J end 3 bases, leaving 9 bases in the junction not matched to a gene. From a lookup of the germline V gene (reference sequence), CDR1 and CDR2 are MNHEY and SMNVEV. The immunoSEQ Assay, a bias-controlled multiplex PCR, was used to amplify TCRbeta CDR3 regions from genomic DNA. In the source study's methods: Within the assay, amplification of reference gene primers was used to estimate how many nucleated cells each sample contained. Sequence reads were collapsed and filtered to measure the absolute abundance of every unique TCRbeta CDR3 rearrangement. For each sample, productive Simpson clonality was calculated as the square root of Simpson's diversity index across productive rearrangements. Held by TCRdb, this immuneACCESS table contains in-frame sequences only and omits some clones. Under half of the omission traces to an unresolved V gene where checked; the cause of the rest is unknown. V and J calls and clone size are as listed in that table; D and trimming were resolved from the DNA. This sample holds roughly 250,000 clones; 85% to 90% were observed only once. The ten most abundant clones make up around 0.84% of the sample.

Results and caveats for the whole study, not just this receptor: How much clinical and demographic metadata was included differed by source and by participant, and the metadata was provided uncurated.

The collaborating institutions used their own protocols to collect whole blood in K2EDTA tubes. For TCRbeta analysis, collaborators shipped samples as frozen whole blood, isolated PBMCs, or DNA extracted from either of those sample types. Comment on this clone: Which antigen it targets is not known. The record has no base qualities; no much larger clone is one base away.

The rearranged chain carries TRBV27 and TRBJ2-5, with 7 bases matching TRBD1. Sequencing was done on a sample of peripheral blood. This clonotype was obtained from a man between 25 and 39 years old with acute or convalescent COVID-19. The CDR3 reads as follows: CASSPRDSREETQYF. DNA sequence: TGTGCCAGCAGTCCCCGGGACAGCAGAGAAGAGACCCAGTACTTC.